Listed below are T cell receptor beta chains from one sample, sequenced in a study of blood T cell repertoires in COVID-19. The repertoire was sequenced with immunoSEQ multiplex PCR; TCRdb's copy has only in-frame clones and lacks some. The sample has some 110,000 clones, around 87% seen once. Material: peripheral blood. The receptors shown here come from a human donor in a cohort sampled during active COVID-19. Both conserved end residues are part of each CDR3.

j_call: TRBJ1-3; v_call: TRBV13; cdr3_aa: CASSLLTVDIYF
j_call: TRBJ1-1; v_call: TRBV28; cdr3_aa: CASSPRTGGTEAFF
j_call: TRBJ1-2; v_call: TRBV6-1; cdr3_aa: CASSEAQTGDYGYTF
j_call: TRBJ2-3; v_call: TRBV24-1; cdr3_aa: CATSENSGGATDTQYF
j_call: TRBJ1-2; v_call: TRBV7-9; cdr3_aa: CASSYLQSYGYTF
j_call: TRBJ2-2; v_call: TRBV28; cdr3_aa: CASKAGGLSGELFF
j_call: TRBJ1-2; v_call: TRBV7-8; cdr3_aa: CASSLLFGAYGYTF
j_call: TRBJ2-6; v_call: TRBV7-2; cdr3_aa: CASSLSSGSSGANVLTF
j_call: TRBJ2-5; v_call: TRBV11-3; cdr3_aa: CASSLTYHREAQETQYF
j_call: TRBJ1-5; v_call: TRBV28; cdr3_aa: CASSLIGAYQPQHF
j_call: TRBJ1-1; v_call: TRBV21-1; cdr3_aa: CASSMSPPPGQNTEAFF
j_call: TRBJ2-1; v_call: TRBV19; cdr3_aa: CASSMLGTSGNNEQFF
j_call: TRBJ2-2; v_call: TRBV24-1; cdr3_aa: CATSDALRGAGELFF
j_call: TRBJ2-6; v_call: TRBV28; cdr3_aa: CASSLPGLAGGPSGANVLTF
j_call: TRBJ1-1; v_call: TRBV7-9; cdr3_aa: CASSTPGGAEAFF
j_call: TRBJ2-3; v_call: TRBV19; cdr3_aa: CASSKLTGTDTQYF
j_call: TRBJ1-1; v_call: TRBV3-1/TRBV3-2; cdr3_aa: CASSQESLNSRGAFF
j_call: TRBJ1-1; v_call: TRBV5-1; cdr3_aa: CASSLGDRGRAEAFF
j_call: TRBJ2-5; v_call: TRBV25-1; cdr3_aa: CASSEWAGEKETQYF
j_call: TRBJ1-1; v_call: TRBV7-3; cdr3_aa: CASRPTPNTEAFF
j_call: TRBJ2-5; v_call: TRBV12-3/TRBV12-4; cdr3_aa: CASSLRETQYF
j_call: TRBJ1-3; v_call: TRBV5-1; cdr3_aa: CASSFGTGRPGNTIYF
j_call: TRBJ2-7; v_call: TRBV30; cdr3_aa: CAWSATSGAYEQYF
j_call: TRBJ1-4; v_call: TRBV5-1; cdr3_aa: CASSLNNRVEEKLFF
j_call: TRBJ2-1; v_call: TRBV7-2; cdr3_aa: CASSSDSGRFNEQFF
j_call: TRBJ2-2; v_call: TRBV10-3; cdr3_aa: CAISRDRGRSGELFF
j_call: TRBJ2-7; v_call: TRBV7-3; cdr3_aa: CASSLMQGPQYF
j_call: TRBJ2-5; v_call: TRBV5-1; cdr3_aa: CASSLQRSQGAGETQYF
j_call: TRBJ2-7; v_call: TRBV5-1; cdr3_aa: CASSSTSGGGYEQYF
j_call: TRBJ2-1; v_call: TRBV28; cdr3_aa: CATTGPPFDEQFF
j_call: TRBJ2-6; v_call: TRBV15; cdr3_aa: CATSRGGSGGANVLTF
j_call: TRBJ2-3; v_call: TRBV20-1; cdr3_aa: CSAGVTGGPDTQYF
j_call: TRBJ2-4; v_call: TRBV7-6; cdr3_aa: CASSSITMPIQAKNIQYF
j_call: TRBJ2-7; v_call: TRBV2; cdr3_aa: CASQQDYEQYF
j_call: TRBJ2-1; v_call: TRBV6-5; cdr3_aa: CASSSRTSGSYNEQFF
j_call: TRBJ1-2; v_call: TRBV6-6; cdr3_aa: CASSYLAGGGYTF
j_call: TRBJ1-2; v_call: TRBV21-1; cdr3_aa: CASSKRRTGGADGYTF
j_call: TRBJ2-3; v_call: TRBV30; cdr3_aa: CAWSVSRGYTDTQYF
j_call: TRBJ2-1; v_call: TRBV9; cdr3_aa: CASSLLAIYGNEQFF
j_call: TRBJ1-4; v_call: TRBV19; cdr3_aa: CASHSGEKLFF
j_call: TRBJ1-1; v_call: TRBV30; cdr3_aa: CAWSRGATEAFF